The 13 T cell receptor delta chains reported below all come from one sample, sequenced in a study of Vδ1+ human thymocytes. General study results and limits: Highly polyclonal TRG and TRD repertoires with Gaussian CDR3 length distributions appeared in thymus.

Antigens for these TCRs are unknown. Extracted RNA was reverse transcribed into cDNA. CDR3 amplicons came from multiplex PCR with pooled V-gene forward and constant-region reverse primers. TCRdb ran CATT on the multiplex PCR reads. Found here are more than 45,000 delta-chain clones, roughly 15% of them singletons; the top ten hold around 0.37%. Sequencing was performed on Vdelta1+ gamma-delta thymocytes from the thymus. Stated subset: FACS-sorted CD3+ TCRalphabeta- TCRVdelta1+ TCRVdelta2- thymocytes. These receptors were taken from a girl under three years old who had congenital heart surgery.

The sample holds a few counts of this clone. This chain joins TRDV1 and TRDJ1; no reliable D call. CDR1 and CDR2 (germline): TSWWSYY, QGS. Deletions cut 0 bases from V and 0 bases from J, with 20 bases between. The length of the CDR3 is 19 residues. The CDR3 region is CALGELKDEPPLYTDKLIF. In DNA form, the CDR3 reads TGTGCTCTTGGGGAACTGAAAGACGAACCCCCGTTGTACACCGATAAACTCATCTTT.

The chain joins TRDV1 to TRDJ1; TRDD3 matches 10 bases. V lost 1 base to trimming and J lost 6 bases; unmatched junction nucleotides: 17. Germline assignment: CDR1 TSWWSYY and CDR2 QGS. The CDR3 is made up of 19 amino acids. As DNA, the CDR3 is TGTGCTCTTGGGGAACCGCTCCTACCAAACACTGGGGGATTCTATAAACTCATCTTT. Protein product: CALGEPLLPNTGGFYKLIF.

This clone occurred a few times. Other DNA variants within this sample encode the same CDR3. The chain combines TRDV1 with TRDJ1, with D tentatively TRDD2 (6 bases). V lost 5 bases to trimming and J lost 0 bases, with 25 bases between them. CDR1 is TSWWSYY, CDR2 QGS, per germline. The CDR3 extends over 19 amino acids. The CDR3 protein is CALGKGAFPVLVYTDKLIF. The DNA of the CDR3 is TGTGCTCTTGGGAAGGGGGCCTTCCCTGTGCTGGTGTACACCGATAAACTCATCTTT.

This clone was counted between two and nine times. The chain links TRDV1 to TRDJ1, with 10 bases fitting TRDD3. After removal of 1 base from V and 7 bases from J, the junction contained 15 bases not matched to a gene. From germline, CDR1 is TSWWSYY and CDR2 QGS. This CDR3 comprises 18 residues. CDR3 sequence: CALGEREPEGDTRSKLIF. The CDR3 region has the DNA TGTGCTCTTGGGGAACGGGAACCGGAGGGGGATACGCGTTCTAAACTCATCTTT.

This clone has more than one count but fewer than ten. J is TRDJ1 and V is TRDV1, with 7 bases identical to TRDD3. CDR1 and CDR2 from the germline V gene are TSWWSYY and QGS. The V segment lost 0 bases and the J segment 5 bases; nucleotides outside the gene matches: 18. CDR3 length: 19 residues. DNA of the CDR3: TGTGCTCTTGGGGAACTATCCCCCCTACTGGGGAACCGTCTTGATAAACTCATCTTT. It specifies CALGELSPLLGNRLDKLIF.

This clone was counted only a few times. The germline gene is not matched at one end of the junction; a read error may be the cause. The J gene is TRDJ1, the V gene TRAV29/DV5, with 8 bases fitting TRDD2. CDR3 length: 20 residues. The V gene's germline CDR1 is NSMFDY and CDR2 ISSIKDK. The CDR3 DNA follows: TGTGCAACAACGCGGATTCTTCCTACCCGTACTGACGAACACACCGATAAACTCATCTTC. This encodes CATTRILPTRTDEHTDKLIF.

A few counts support this clone. The chain uses TRDV1 and TRDJ1; no clear D gene. The germline V gene has CDR1 TSWWSYY and CDR2 QGS. The CDR3 length is 13 residues. With 3 bases removed from V and 0 bases from J, the gap between germline ends came to 5 bases. The CDR3 region is CALGDMYTDKLIF. DNA for the CDR3: TGTGCTCTTGGGGACATGTACACCGATAAACTCATCTTT.

Remarks on this clone: One end of the junction fails to match germline, which may point to a read error. The V and J genes are TRDV1 and TRDJ1, with 10 bases matching TRDD3. The CDR3 is 18 residues long. Germline CDR1 TSWWSYY, CDR2 QGS. CDR3: CALGPRTGGSFYTDKPIF. The CDR3 DNA is TGTGCTCTTGGGCCACGTACTGGGGGATCCTTCTACACCGATAAACCCATCTTT.

The V and J genes are TRDV1 and TRDJ1, with TRDD3 identical over 12 bases. CDR1 is TSWWSYY, CDR2 QGS, per germline. CDR3 length: 20 amino acids. Trimming took 3 bases from V and 3 from J; bases not matched to a gene: 17. CDR3 region: CALGDPPYAGGYGLSDKLIF. In DNA form, the CDR3 reads TGTGCTCTTGGGGACCCACCTTATGCTGGGGGATACGGTCTGTCCGATAAACTCATCTTT.

The chain uses TRDV1 and TRDJ1; the match to TRDD3 covers 8 bases. This CDR3 has 21 residues. Per the germline V gene, CDR1 is TSWWSYY and CDR2 is QGS. V lost 0 bases, J lost 1 base, and 19 bases stayed unmatched. The CDR3 here is CALGELSGFLYWGPPTDKLIF. For the CDR3, the DNA is TGTGCTCTTGGGGAACTAAGCGGGTTCCTGTACTGGGGGCCCCCCACCGATAAACTCATCTTT.

The chain employs TRDV1 and TRDJ1, with TRDD3 matching over 12 bases. CDR1 is TSWWSYY, CDR2 QGS, per germline. CDR3 length: 19 amino acids. After removal of 0 bases from V and 1 base from J, the junction contained 9 bases not matched to a gene. CDR3 DNA sequence: TGTGCTCTTGGGGAACTGCTTCGGCTGGGGGATACGCGCACCGATAAACTCATCTTT. Translation: CALGELLRLGDTRTDKLIF.

This clone occurred a few times. The genes are TRDV1 and TRDJ1, with D perhaps TRDD3 (6 bases). Germline V gives CDR1 TSWWSYY, CDR2 QGS. The CDR3 has 16 residues. V shed 6 bases and J shed 0 bases, with 17 bases lying between them. CDR3 nucleotide sequence: TGTGCTCTTGGAGCCACCGGGGATCCGTACACCGATAAACTCATCTTT. As protein: CALGATGDPYTDKLIF.

This clone was recorded a few times. This chain links TRDV1 with TRDJ1, with 9 positions matching TRDD3. CDR1 and CDR2 (germline): TSWWSYY, QGS. Unmatched junction bases numbered 24, after V lost 1 base and J lost 3 bases. The CDR3 extends over 22 amino acids. CDR3 DNA sequence: TGTGCTCTTGGGGAACAGGGACCCCGCGTGGGGGATATAAACGGGAGGGCCGATAAACTCATCTTT. Its protein product is CALGEQGPRVGDINGRADKLIF.